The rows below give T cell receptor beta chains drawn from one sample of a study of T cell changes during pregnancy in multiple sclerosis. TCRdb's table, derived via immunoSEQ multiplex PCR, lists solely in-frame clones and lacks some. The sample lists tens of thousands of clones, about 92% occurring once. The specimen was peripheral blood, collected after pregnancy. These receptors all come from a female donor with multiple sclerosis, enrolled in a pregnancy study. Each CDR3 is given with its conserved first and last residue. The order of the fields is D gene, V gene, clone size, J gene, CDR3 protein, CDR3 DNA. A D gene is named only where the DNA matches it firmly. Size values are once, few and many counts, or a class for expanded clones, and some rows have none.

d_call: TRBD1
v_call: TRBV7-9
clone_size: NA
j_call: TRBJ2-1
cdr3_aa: CASSFGTGSLVSYNEQFF
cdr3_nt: TGTGCCAGCAGCTTTGGGACAGGGTCCCTTGTTTCCTACAATGAGCAGTTCTTC

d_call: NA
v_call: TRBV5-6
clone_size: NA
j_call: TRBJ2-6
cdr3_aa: CASSLDDLGANVLTF
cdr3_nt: TGTGCCAGCAGCTTGGACGACTTAGGGGCCAACGTCCTGACTTTC

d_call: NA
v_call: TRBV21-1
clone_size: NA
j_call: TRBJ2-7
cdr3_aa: CASSLTSGKAYEQYF
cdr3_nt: TGTGCCAGCAGCTTAACTAGCGGGAAGGCCTACGAGCAGTACTTC

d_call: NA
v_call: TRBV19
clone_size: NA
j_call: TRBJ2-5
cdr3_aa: CASSSIGSWETQYF
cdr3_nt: TGTGCCAGTAGTAGTATCGGTAGCTGGGAGACCCAGTACTTC

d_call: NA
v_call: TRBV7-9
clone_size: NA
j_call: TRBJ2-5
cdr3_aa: CASSLPGGTQYF
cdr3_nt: TGTGCCAGCAGCTTACCAGGAGGGACCCAGTACTTC

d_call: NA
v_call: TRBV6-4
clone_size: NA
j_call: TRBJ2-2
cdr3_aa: CASSADLALNTGELFF
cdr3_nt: TGTGCCAGCAGTGCGGATTTAGCGTTAAACACCGGGGAGCTGTTTTTT

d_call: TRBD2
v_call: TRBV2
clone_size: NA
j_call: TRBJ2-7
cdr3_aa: CASSEAIWGLAGGKTYEQYF
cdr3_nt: TGTGCCAGCAGTGAAGCTATCTGGGGACTAGCGGGAGGGAAAACCTACGAGCAGTACTTC

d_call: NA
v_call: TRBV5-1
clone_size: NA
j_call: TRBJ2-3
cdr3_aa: CASSSGHVSTDTQYF
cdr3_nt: TGCGCCAGCAGCTCGGGTCATGTTAGCACAGATACGCAGTATTTT

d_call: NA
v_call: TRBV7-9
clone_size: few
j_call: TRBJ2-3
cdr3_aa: CASSEDFLGGQYF
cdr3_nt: TGTGCCAGCAGCGAGGACTTTTTGGGTGGGCAGTATTTT

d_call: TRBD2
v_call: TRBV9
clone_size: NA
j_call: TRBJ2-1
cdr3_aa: CASSEALSGRSYNEQFF
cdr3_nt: TGTGCCAGCAGCGAAGCCCTTAGCGGGAGGTCCTACAATGAGCAGTTCTTC

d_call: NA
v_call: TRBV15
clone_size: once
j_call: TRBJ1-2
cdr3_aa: CATSRVSGFWGAAGYTF
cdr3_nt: TGTGCCACCAGCAGAGTCTCCGGGTTCTGGGGAGCTGCTGGCTACACCTTC

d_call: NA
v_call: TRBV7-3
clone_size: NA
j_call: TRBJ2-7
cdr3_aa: CASSLNPAYEQYF
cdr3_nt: TGTGCCAGCAGCTTAAATCCGGCCTACGAGCAGTACTTC

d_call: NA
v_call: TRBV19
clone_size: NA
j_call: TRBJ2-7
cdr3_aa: CASSTPLSGSAYEQYF
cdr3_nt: TGTGCCAGTAGTACCCCCCTCAGCGGCTCAGCCTACGAGCAGTACTTC

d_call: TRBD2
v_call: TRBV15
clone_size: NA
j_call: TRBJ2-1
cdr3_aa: CATSRPIERAGAYNEQFF
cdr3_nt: TGTGCCACCAGCAGACCCATTGAAAGGGCGGGAGCTTACAATGAGCAGTTCTTC

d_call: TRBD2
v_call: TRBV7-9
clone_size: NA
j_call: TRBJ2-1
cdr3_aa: CASSPPAGVEQFF
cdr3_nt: TGTGCCAGCAGCCCCCCCGCGGGAGTTGAGCAGTTCTTC

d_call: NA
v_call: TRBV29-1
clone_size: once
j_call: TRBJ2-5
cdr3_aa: CSVVRLPETQYF
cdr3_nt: TGCAGCGTTGTTCGACTTCCCGAGACCCAGTACTTC

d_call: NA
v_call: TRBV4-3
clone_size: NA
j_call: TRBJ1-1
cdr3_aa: CASSQDPDSKGTEAFF
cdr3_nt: TGCGCCAGCAGCCAAGATCCGGACAGTAAGGGGACTGAAGCTTTCTTT

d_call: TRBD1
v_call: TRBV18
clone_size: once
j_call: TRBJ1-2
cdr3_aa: CASSPIFSGRGSEHGYTF
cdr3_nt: TGTGCCAGCTCACCTATATTCAGTGGCAGGGGGTCCGAACATGGCTACACCTTC

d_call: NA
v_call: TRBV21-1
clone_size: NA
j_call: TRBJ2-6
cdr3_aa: CASNDPAGLAANLGSGANVLTF
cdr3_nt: TGTGCCAGCAACGACCCAGCCGGACTAGCGGCTAACTTGGGCTCTGGGGCCAACGTCCTGACTTTC

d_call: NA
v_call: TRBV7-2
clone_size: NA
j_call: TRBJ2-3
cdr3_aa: CASSLDRRNTDTQYF
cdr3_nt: TGTGCCAGCAGCTTAGACAGAAGGAACACAGATACGCAGTATTTT

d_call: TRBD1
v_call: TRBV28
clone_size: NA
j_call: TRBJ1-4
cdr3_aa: CASSSGTVNEKLFF
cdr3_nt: TGTGCCAGCAGCTCCGGGACAGTAAATGAAAAACTGTTTTTT

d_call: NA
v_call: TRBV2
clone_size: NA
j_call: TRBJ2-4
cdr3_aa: CASSESAGAAKNIQYF
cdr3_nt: TGTGCCAGCAGTGAATCGGCAGGGGCGGCCAAAAACATTCAGTACTTC

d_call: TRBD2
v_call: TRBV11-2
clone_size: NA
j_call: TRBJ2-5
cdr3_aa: CASSPKEAGEGKTQYF
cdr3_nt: TGTGCCAGCAGCCCCAAGGAAGCGGGAGAAGGCAAGACCCAGTACTTC

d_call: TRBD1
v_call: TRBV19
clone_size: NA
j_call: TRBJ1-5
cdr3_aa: CASSIKTGGRPPQHF
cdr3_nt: TGTGCCAGTAGTATCAAAACAGGGGGCAGGCCGCCCCAGCATTTT

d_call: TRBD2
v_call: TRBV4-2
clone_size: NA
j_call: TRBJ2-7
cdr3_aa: CASSQGASGPPYEQYF
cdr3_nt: TGTGCCAGCAGCCAAGGGGCTAGCGGGCCACCCTACGAGCAGTACTTC

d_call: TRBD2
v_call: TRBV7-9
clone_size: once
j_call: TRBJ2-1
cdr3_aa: CASSSGGGGVYNEQFF
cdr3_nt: TGTGCCAGCAGCTCGGGGGGGGGCGGCGTTTACAATGAGCAGTTCTTC

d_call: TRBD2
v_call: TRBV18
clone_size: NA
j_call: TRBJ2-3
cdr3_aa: CASSPLGTSGLDTQYF
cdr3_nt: TGTGCCAGCTCACCGCTTGGGACTAGCGGTTTAGATACGCAGTATTTT

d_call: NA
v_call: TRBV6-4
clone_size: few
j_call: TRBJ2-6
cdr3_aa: CASSEEGESGANVLTF
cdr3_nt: TGTGCCAGCAGTGAGGAGGGCGAATCTGGGGCCAACGTCCTGACTTTC

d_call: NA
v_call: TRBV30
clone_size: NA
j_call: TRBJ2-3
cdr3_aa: CAWSVLAGRTDTQYF
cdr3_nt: TGTGCCTGGAGTGTACTGGCGGGACGCACAGATACGCAGTATTTT

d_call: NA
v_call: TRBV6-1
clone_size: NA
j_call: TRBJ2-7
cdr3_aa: CASSDGTPYEQYF
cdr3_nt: TGTGCCAGCAGTGATGGGACACCTTATGAGCAGTACTTC

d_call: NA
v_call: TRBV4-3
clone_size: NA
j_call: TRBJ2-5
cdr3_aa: CASSQFLETQYF
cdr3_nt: TGCGCCAGCAGCCAATTCCTAGAGACCCAGTACTTC

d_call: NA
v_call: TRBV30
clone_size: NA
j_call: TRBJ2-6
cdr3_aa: CAWSAQGYGANVLTF
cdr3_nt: TGTGCCTGGAGTGCTCAGGGATACGGGGCCAACGTCCTGACTTTC

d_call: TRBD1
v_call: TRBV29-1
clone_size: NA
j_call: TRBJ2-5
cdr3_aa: CSVPGTGGMETQYF
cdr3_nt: TGCAGCGTTCCCGGGACAGGGGGTATGGAGACCCAGTACTTC

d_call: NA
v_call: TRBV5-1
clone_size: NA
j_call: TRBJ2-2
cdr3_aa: CASSLTGTGELFF
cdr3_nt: TGCGCCAGCAGCCTTACAGGGACCGGGGAGCTGTTTTTT

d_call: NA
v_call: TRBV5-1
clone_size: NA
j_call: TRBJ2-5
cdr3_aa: CASSLAAETQYF
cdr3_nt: TGCGCCAGCAGCTTGGCCGCGGAGACCCAGTACTTC

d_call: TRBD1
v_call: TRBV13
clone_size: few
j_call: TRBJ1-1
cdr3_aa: CASTGGSNTEAFF
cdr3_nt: TGTGCCAGCACAGGGGGCTCGAACACTGAAGCTTTCTTT

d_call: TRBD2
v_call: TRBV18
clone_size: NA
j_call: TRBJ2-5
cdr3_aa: CASSPVFSLAGTWLETQYF
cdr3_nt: TGTGCCAGCTCACCGGTATTCTCGCTAGCGGGAACGTGGCTAGAGACCCAGTACTTC

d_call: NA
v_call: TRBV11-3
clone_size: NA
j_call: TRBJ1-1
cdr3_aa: CASSLAGSNTEAFF
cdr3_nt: TGTGCCAGCAGCTTAGCGGGATCTAACACTGAAGCTTTCTTT

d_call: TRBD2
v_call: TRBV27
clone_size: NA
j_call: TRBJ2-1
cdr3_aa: CASSFPSGRESSEQFF
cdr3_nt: TGTGCCAGCAGTTTTCCAAGCGGGAGGGAAAGTAGTGAGCAGTTCTTC

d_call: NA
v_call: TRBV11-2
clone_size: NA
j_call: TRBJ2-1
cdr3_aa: CASSLGLAVPSVF
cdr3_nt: TGTGCCAGCAGCTTAGGTTTGGCGGTCCCTTCGGTCTTC

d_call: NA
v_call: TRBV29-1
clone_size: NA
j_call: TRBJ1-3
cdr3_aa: CSVVQDPGNTIYF
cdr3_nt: TGCAGCGTTGTTCAGGATCCTGGAAACACCATATATTTT

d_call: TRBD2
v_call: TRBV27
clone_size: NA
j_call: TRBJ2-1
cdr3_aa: CASSFPGGLAGGNEQFF
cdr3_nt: TGTGCCAGCAGTTTCCCCGGGGGACTAGCGGGAGGCAATGAGCAGTTCTTC

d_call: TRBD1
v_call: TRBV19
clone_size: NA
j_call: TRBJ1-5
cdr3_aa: CASSTDRGNNQPQHF
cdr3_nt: TGTGCCAGTAGTACGGACAGGGGTAACAATCAGCCCCAGCATTTT

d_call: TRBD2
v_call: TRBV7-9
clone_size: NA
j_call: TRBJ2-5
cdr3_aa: CASTALGGGPETQYF
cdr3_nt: TGTGCCAGCACCGCCCTGGGGGGAGGGCCGGAGACCCAGTACTTC

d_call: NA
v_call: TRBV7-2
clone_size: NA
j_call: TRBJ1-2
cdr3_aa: CASSLGGGGYTF
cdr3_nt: TGTGCCAGCAGCTTAGGGGGGGGTGGCTACACCTTC

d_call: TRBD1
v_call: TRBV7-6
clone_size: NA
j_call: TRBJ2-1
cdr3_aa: CASSPGQGFYNEQFF
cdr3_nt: TGTGCCAGCAGCCCAGGACAGGGATTCTACAATGAGCAGTTCTTC

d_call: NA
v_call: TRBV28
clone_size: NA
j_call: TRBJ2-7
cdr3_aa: CASSFANRPYEQYF
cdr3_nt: TGTGCCAGCAGTTTTGCGAACAGACCCTACGAGCAGTACTTC

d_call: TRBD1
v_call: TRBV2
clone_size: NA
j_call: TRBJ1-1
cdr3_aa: CASQVRWGQEFLNTEAFF
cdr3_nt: TGTGCCAGCCAGGTCAGGTGGGGACAGGAGTTCTTGAACACTGAAGCTTTCTTT

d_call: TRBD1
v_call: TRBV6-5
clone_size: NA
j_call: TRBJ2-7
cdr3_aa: CASSIGTGGGEQYF
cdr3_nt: TGTGCCAGCAGTATAGGGACAGGGGGAGGGGAGCAGTACTTC

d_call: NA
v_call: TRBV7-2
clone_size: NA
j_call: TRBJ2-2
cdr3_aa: CASSLVQGSTGELFF
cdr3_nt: TGTGCCAGCAGCTTAGTACAGGGTTCCACCGGGGAGCTGTTTTTT

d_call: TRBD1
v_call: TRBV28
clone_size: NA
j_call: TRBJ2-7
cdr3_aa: CASSFLGTDSYEQYF
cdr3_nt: TGTGCCAGCAGTTTTCTAGGGACAGATTCGTACGAGCAGTACTTC

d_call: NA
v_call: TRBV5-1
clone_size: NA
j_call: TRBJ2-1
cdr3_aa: CASSLEDRNYNEQFF
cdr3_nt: TGCGCCAGCAGCTTGGAGGACAGAAACTACAATGAGCAGTTCTTC